The entry below describes one T cell receptor beta chain. Its antigen is undetermined. Using immunoSEQ multiplex PCR, the repertoire was profiled, and TCRdb retains in-frame clones only, with some absent. The table has roughly 48,000 clones, approximately 84% seen once; the top ten hold about 5.6%. The ends lost 7 bases at V and 8 bases at J; junction bases unmatched: 13. The germline V gene has CDR1 MNHNS and CDR2 SASEGT. The CDR3 is 15 amino acids. This sample was included in a study of PD-L1 blockade in urothelial cancer. Each patient gave between 1 and 8 samples of peripheral blood mononuclear cells, which were collected pretreatment and during treatment. Findings of the study overall: Better survival was forecast by a pretreatment blood TCR clonality below the median.

This chain joins TRBV6-1 and TRBJ1-4, with 7 bases matching TRBD1. This TCR was recovered from a man between 40 and 49 years old with urothelial cancer. The material was PBMCs, obtained around atezolizumab (anti-PD-L1) treatment. The CDR3 bases are TGTGCCAGCACCCAGGAAGGGGGCTTCGGAGAAAAACTGTTTTTT. Amino acid sequence: CASTQEGGFGEKLFF.